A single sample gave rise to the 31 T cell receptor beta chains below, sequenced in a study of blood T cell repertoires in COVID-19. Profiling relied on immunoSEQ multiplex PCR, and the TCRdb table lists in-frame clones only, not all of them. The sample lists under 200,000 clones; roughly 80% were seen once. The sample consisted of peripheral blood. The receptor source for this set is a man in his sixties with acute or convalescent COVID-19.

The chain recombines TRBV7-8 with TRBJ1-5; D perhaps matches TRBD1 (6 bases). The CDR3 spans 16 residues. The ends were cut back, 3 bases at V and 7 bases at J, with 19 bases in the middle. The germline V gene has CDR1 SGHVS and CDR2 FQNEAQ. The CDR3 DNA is TGTGCCAGCAGCTTCCGTTTTGCAGGGGTGAGGCAGCCCCAGCATTTT. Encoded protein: CASSFRFAGVRQPQHF.

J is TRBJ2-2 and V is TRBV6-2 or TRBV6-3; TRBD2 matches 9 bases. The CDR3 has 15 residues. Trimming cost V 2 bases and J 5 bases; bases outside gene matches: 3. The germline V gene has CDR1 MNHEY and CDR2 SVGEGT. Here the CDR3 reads CASSYLAGRTGELFF. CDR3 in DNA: TGTGCCAGCAGTTACCTAGCGGGGAGAACCGGGGAGCTGTTTTTT.

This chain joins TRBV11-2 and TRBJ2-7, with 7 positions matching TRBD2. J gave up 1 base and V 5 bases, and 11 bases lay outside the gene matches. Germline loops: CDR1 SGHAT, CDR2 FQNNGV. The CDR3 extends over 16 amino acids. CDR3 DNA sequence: TGTGCCAGCAGCCGCCTACCGGGACTATCTTCCTACGAGCAGTACTTC. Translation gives CASSRLPGLSSYEQYF.

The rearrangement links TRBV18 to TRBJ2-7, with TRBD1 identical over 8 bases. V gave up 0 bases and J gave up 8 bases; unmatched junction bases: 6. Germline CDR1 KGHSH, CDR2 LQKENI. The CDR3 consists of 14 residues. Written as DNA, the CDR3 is TGTGCCAGCTCACCACCGGACAGGGACGGAAAGCAGTACTTC. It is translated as CASSPPDRDGKQYF.

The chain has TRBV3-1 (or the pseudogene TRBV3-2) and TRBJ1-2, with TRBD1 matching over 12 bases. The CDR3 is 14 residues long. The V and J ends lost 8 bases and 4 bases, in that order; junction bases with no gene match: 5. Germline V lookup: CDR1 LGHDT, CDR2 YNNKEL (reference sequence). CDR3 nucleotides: TGTGCCAGCCGGGGACAGGGGGCCTCCTATGGCTACACCTTC. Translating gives CASRGQGASYGYTF.

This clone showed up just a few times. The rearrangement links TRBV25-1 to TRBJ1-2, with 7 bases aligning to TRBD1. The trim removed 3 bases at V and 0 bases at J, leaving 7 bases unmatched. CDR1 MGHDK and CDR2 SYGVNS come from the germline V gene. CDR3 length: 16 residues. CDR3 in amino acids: CASSDGGTEANYGYTF. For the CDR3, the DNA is TGTGCCAGCAGTGATGGGGGGACAGAAGCTAACTATGGCTACACCTTC.

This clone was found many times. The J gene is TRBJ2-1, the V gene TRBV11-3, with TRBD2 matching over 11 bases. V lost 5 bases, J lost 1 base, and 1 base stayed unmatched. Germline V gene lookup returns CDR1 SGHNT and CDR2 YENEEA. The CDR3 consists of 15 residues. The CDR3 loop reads CASSRLAGSYNEQFF. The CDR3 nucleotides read TGTGCCAGCAGCCGACTAGCGGGGTCCTACAATGAGCAGTTCTTC.

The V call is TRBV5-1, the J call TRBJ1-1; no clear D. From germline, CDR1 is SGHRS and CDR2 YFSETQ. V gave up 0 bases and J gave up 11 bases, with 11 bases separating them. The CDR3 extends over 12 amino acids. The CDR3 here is CASSLGQQSAFF. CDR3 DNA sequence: TGCGCCAGCAGCTTGGGACAACAGTCGGCTTTCTTT.

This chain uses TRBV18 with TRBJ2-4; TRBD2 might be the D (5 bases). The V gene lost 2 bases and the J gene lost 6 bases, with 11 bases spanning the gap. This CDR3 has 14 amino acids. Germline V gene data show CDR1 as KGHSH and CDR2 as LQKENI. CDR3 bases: TGTGCCAGCTCACCAGGAGGCTACGGAAACATTCAGTACTTC. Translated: CASSPGGYGNIQYF.

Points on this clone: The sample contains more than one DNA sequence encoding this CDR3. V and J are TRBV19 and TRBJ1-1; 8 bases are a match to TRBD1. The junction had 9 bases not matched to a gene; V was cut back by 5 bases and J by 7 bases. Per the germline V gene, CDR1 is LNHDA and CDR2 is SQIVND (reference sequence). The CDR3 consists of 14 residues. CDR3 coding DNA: TGTGCCAGTAGTGTCCCGCAGGGGGCGAGTGAAGCTTTCTTT. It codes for CASSVPQGASEAFF.

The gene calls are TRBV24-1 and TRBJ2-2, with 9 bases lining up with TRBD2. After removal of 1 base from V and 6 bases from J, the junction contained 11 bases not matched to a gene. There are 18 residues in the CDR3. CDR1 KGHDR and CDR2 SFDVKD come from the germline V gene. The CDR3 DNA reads TGTGCCACCAGTGATTTAACCTCCCTAGCGGGGTTCCCCGGGGAGCTGTTTTTT. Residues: CATSDLTSLAGFPGELFF.

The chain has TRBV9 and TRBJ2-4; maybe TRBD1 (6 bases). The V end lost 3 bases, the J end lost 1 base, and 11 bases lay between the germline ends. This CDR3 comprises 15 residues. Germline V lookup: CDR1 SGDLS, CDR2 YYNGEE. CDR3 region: CASSETTGAKNIQYF. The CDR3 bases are TGTGCCAGCAGCGAAACAACAGGGGCCAAAAACATTCAGTACTTC.

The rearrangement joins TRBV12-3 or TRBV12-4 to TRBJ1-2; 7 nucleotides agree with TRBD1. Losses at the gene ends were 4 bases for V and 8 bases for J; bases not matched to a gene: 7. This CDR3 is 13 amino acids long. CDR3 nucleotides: TGTGCCAGCAGTTATACAGGGGTCGGCGGCTACACCTTC. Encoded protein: CASSYTGVGGYTF.

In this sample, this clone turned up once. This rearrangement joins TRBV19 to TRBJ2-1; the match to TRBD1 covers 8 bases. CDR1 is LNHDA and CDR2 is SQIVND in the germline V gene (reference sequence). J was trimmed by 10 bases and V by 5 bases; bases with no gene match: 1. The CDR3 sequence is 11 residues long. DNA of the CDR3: TGTGCCAGTAGTTGGACAGGGGAGCAGTTCTTC. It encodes CASSWTGEQFF.

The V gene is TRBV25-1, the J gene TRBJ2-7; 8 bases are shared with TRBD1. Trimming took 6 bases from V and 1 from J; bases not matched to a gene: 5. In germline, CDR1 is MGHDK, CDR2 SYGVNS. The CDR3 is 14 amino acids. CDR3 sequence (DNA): TGTGCCAGCAGCGGGACAGGTTTTTCCTACGAGCAGTACTTC. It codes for CASSGTGFSYEQYF.

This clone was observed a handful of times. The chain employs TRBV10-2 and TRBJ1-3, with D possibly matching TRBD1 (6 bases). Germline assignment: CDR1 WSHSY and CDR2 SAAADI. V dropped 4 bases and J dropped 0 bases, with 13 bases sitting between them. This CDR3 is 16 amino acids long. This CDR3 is CASSGQQGSSGNTIYF. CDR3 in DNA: TGCGCCAGCAGTGGCCAACAGGGTTCCTCTGGAAACACCATATATTTT.

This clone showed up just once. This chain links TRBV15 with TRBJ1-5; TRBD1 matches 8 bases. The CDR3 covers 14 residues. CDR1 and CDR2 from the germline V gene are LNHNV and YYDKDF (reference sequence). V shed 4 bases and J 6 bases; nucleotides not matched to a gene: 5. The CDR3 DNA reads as TGTGCCACCAGCATCCCAGGGGGCGGTCAGCCCCAGCATTTT. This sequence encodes CATSIPGGGQPQHF.

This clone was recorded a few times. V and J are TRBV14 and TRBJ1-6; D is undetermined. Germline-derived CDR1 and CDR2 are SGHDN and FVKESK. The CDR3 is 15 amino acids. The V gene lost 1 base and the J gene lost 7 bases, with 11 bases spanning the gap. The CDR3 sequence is CASSQGGILNSPLHF. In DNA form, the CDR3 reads TGTGCCAGCAGCCAAGGTGGCATCTTGAATTCACCCCTCCACTTT.

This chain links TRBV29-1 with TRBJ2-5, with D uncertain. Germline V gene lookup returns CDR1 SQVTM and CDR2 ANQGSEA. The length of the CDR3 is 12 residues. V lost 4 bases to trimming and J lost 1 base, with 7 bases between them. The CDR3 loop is CSVAGSQETQYF. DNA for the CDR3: TGCAGCGTTGCCGGGTCCCAAGAGACCCAGTACTTC.

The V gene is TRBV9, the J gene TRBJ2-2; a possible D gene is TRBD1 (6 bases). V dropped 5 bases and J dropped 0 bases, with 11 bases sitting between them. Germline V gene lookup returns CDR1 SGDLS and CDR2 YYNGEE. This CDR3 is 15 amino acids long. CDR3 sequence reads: CASSSQGPNTGELFF. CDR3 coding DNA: TGTGCCAGCAGTTCCCAGGGGCCGAACACCGGGGAGCTGTTTTTT.

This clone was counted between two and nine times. The CDR3 is CASRPGGYSNQPQHF. DNA of the CDR3: TGTGCCAGCAGACCCGGAGGGTATAGCAATCAGCCCCAGCATTTT. The chain uses TRBV6-5 and TRBJ1-5; D is undetermined. V was trimmed by 6 bases and J by 0 bases, leaving 12 bases between them. This CDR3 has 15 residues. Germline lookup yields CDR1 MNHEY and CDR2 SVGAGI.

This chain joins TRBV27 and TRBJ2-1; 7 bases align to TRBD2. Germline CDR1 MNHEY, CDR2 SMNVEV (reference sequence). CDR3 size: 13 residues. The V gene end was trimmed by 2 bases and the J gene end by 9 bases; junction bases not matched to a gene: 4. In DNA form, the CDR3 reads TGTGCCAGCAGTTTAAGCGGGGCGGCTGAGCAGTTCTTC. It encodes CASSLSGAAEQFF.

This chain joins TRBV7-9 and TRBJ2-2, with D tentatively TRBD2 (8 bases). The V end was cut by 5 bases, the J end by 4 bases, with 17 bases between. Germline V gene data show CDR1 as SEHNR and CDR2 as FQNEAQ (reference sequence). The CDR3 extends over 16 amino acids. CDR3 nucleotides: TGTGCCAGCAGCCGGACAGGCGGGGGGAGCACCGGGGAGCTGTTTTTT. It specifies CASSRTGGGSTGELFF.

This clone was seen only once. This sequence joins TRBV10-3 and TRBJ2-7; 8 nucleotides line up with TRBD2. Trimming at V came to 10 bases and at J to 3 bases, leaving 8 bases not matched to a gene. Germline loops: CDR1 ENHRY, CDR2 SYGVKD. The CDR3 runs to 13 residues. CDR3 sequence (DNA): TGTGCCACCTGGCGGGGGGAGAACTACGAGCAGTACTTC. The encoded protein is CATWRGENYEQYF.

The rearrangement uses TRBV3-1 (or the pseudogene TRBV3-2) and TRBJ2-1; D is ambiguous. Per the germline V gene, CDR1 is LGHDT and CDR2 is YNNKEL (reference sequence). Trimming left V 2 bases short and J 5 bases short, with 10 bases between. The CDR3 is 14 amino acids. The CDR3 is CASSQPYTDNEQFF. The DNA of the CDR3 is TGTGCCAGCAGCCAACCCTATACGGACAATGAGCAGTTCTTC.

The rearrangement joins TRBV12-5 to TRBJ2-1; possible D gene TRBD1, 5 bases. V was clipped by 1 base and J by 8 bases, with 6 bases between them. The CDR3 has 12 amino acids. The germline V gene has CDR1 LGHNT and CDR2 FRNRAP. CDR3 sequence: CASGLEGYEQFF. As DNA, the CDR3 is TGTGCTAGTGGTTTGGAGGGGTATGAGCAGTTCTTC.

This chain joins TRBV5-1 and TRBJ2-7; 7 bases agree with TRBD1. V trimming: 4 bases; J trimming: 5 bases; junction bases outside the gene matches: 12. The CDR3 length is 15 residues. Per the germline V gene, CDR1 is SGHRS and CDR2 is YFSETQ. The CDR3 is CASSMGQPTRDEQYF. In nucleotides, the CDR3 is TGCGCCAGCAGCATGGGACAGCCCACCAGGGACGAGCAGTACTTC. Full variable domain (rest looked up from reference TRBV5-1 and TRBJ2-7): KAGVTQTPRYLIKTRGQQVTLSCSPISGHRSVSWYQQTPGQGLQFLFEYFSETQRNKGNFPGRFSGRQFSNSRSEMNVSTLELGDSALYLCASSMGQPTRDEQYFGPGTRLTVT.

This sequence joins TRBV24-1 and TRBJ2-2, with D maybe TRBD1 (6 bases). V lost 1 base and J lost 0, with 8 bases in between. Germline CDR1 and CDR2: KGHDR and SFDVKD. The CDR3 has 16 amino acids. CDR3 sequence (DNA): TGTGCCACCAGTGATTTACAGGGCCCGAACACCGGGGAGCTGTTTTTT. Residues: CATSDLQGPNTGELFF.

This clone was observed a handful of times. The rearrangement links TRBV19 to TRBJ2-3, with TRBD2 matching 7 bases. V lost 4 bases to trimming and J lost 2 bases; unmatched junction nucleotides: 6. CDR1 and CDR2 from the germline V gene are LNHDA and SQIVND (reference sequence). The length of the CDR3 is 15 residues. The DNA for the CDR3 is TGTGCCAGTAGTAGTTTAGCGGGCTCCACAGATACGCAGTATTTT. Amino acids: CASSSLAGSTDTQYF.

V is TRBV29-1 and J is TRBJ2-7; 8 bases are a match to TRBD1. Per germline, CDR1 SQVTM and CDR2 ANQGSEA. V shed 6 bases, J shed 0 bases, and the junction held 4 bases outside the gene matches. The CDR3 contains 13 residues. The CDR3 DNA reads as TGCAGCGTGACGGACAGGGACTCCTACGAGCAGTACTTC. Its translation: CSVTDRDSYEQYF.

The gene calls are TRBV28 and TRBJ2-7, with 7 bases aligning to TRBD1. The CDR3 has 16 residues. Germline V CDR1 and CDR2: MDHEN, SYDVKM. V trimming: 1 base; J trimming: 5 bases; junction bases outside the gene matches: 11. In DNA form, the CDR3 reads TGTGCCAGCAGTTTATTAGGGGCAGGGGGTCCCCACGAGCAGTACTTC. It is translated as CASSLLGAGGPHEQYF.